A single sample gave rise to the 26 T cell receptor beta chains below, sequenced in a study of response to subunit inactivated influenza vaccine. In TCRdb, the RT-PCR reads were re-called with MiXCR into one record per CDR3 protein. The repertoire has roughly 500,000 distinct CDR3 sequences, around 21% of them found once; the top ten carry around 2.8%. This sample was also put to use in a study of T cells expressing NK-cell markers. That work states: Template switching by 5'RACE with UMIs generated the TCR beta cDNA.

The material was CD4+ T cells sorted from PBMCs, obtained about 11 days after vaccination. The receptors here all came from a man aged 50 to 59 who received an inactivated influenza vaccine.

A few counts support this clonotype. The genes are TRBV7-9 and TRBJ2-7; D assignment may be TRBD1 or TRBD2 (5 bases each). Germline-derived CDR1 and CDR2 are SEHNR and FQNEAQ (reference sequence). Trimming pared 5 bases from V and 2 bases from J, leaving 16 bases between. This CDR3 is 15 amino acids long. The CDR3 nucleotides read TGTGCCAGCAGCATTGGGACGGACCTACCCTACGAGCAGTACTTC. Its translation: CASSIGTDLPYEQYF.

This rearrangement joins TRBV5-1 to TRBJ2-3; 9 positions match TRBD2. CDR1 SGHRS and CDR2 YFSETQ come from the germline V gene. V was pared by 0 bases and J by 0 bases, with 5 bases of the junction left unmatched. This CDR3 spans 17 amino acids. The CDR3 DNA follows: TGCGCCAGCAGCTTGGTGGCTAGCGGGACTAGCACAGATACGCAGTATTTT. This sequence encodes CASSLVASGTSTDTQYF.

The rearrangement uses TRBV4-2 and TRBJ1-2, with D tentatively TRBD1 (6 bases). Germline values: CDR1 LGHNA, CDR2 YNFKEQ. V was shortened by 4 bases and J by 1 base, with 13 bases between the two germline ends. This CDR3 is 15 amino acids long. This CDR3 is CASSPQGLINYGYTF. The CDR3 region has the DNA TGTGCCAGCAGCCCACAGGGTTTAATTAACTATGGCTACACCTTC.

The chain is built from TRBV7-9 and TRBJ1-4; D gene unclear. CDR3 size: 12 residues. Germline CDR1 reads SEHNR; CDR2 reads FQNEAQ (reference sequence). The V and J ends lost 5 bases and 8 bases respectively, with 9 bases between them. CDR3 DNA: TGTGCCAGCAGCGACCGAGTGGAAAAACTGTTTTTT. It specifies CASSDRVEKLFF.

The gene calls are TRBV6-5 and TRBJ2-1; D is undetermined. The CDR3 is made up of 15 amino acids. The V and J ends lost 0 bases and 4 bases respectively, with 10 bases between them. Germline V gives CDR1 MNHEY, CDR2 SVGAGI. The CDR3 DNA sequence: TGTGCCAGCAGTTACTCGAAAGTCGGTTACAATGAGCAGTTCTTC. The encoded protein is CASSYSKVGYNEQFF.

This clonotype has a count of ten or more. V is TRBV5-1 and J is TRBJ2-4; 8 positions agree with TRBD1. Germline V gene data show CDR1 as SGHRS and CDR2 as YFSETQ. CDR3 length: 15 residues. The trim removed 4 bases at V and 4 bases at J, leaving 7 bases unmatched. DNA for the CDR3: TGCGCCAGCAGCCACGGACAGGGAAAGAAAAACATTCAGTACTTC. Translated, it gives CASSHGQGKKNIQYF.

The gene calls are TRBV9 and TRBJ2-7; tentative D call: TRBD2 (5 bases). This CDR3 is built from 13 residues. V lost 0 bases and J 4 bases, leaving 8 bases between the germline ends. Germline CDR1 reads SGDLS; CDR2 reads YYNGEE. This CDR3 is CASSVAEGYEQYF. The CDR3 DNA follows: TGTGCCAGCAGCGTAGCTGAGGGTTACGAGCAGTACTTC.

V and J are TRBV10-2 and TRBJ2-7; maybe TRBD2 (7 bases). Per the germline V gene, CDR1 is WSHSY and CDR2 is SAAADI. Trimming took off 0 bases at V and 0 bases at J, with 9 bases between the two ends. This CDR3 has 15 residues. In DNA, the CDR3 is TGCGCCAGCAGTGAGTCGGGAGGGGGCTCCTACGAGCAGTACTTC. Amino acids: CASSESGGGSYEQYF.

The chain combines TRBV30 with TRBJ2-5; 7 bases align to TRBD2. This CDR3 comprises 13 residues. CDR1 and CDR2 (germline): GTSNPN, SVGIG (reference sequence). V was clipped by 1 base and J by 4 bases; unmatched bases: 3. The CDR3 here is CAWSGPGGETQYF. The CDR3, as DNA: TGTGCCTGGAGTGGTCCGGGAGGAGAGACCCAGTACTTC.

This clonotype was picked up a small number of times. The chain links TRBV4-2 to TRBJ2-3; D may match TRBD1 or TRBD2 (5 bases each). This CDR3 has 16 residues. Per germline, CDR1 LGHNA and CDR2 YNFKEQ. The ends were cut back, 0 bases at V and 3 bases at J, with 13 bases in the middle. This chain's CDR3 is CASSQEDITGTDTQYF. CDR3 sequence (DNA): TGTGCCAGCAGCCAAGAGGACATTACGGGGACAGATACGCAGTATTTT.

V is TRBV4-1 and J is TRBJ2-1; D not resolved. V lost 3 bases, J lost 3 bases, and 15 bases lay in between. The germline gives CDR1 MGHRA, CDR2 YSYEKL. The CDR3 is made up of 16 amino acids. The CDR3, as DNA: TGCGCCAGCAGCCAGGGTGGAGTCCGCTTCTACAATGAGCAGTTCTTC. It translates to CASSQGGVRFYNEQFF.

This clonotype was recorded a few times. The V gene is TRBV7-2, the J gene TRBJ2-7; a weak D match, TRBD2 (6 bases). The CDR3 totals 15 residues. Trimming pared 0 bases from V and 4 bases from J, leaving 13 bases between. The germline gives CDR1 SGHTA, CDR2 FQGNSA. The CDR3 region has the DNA TGTGCCAGCAGCTTAGCGGTTGATAGCGGTTACGAGCAGTACTTC. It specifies CASSLAVDSGYEQYF.

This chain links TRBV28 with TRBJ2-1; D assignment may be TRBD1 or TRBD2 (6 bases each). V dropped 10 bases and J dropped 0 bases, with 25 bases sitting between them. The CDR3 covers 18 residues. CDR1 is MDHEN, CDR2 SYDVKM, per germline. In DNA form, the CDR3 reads TGTGCCATCGGCTTGGAGGGGGGCATATCGAGCTCCTACAATGAGCAGTTCTTC. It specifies CAIGLEGGISSSYNEQFF.

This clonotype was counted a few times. As DNA, the CDR3 is TGTGCCAGCAGTTCGACCGGGACACTTCCTTCACCCCTCCACTTT. Protein sequence: CASSSTGTLPSPLHF. The chain has TRBV28 and TRBJ1-6; TRBD1 might be the D (6 bases). V gave up 4 bases and J gave up 9 bases, with 16 bases separating them. The germline V gene encodes CDR1 MDHEN and CDR2 SYDVKM. This CDR3 is 15 amino acids long.

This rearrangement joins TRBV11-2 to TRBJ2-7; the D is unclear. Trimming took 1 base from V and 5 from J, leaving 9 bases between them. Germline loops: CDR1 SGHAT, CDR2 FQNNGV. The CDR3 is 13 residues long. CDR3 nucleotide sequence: TGTGCCAGCAGCTTAGGGTGGGGAAACGAGCAGTACTTC. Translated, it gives CASSLGWGNEQYF.

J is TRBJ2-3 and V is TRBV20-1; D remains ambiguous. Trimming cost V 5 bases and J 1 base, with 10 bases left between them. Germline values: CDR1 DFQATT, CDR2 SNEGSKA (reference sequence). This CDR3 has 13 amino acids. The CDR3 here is CSAHDSRTDTQYF. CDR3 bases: TGCAGTGCTCACGATAGCCGCACAGATACGCAGTATTTT.

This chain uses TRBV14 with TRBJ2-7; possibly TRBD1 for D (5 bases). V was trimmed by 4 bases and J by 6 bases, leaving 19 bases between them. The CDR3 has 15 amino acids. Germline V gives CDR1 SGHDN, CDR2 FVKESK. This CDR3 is CASSPGSRAVVEQYF. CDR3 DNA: TGTGCCAGCAGCCCCGGGTCCAGGGCGGTGGTCGAGCAGTACTTC.

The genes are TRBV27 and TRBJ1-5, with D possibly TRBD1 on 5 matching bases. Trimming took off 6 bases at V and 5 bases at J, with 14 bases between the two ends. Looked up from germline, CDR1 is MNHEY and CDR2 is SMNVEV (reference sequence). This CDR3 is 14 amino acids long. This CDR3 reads CASREEGEYQPQHF. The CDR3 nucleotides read TGTGCCAGCAGGGAGGAAGGGGAATATCAGCCCCAGCATTTT.

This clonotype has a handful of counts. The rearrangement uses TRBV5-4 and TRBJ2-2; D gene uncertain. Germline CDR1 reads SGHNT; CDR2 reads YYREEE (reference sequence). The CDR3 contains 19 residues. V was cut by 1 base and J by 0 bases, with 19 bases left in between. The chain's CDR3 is CASSLPYPSGGPNTGELFF. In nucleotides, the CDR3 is TGTGCCAGCAGCTTGCCCTATCCCTCGGGCGGCCCGAACACCGGGGAGCTGTTTTTT.

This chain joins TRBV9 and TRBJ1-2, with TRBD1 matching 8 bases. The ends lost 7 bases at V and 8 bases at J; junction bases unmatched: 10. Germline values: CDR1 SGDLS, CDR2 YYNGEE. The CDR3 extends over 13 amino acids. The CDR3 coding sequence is TGTGCCAGCGCTCTCTGGACAGGGCAGGGCTACACCTTC. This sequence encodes CASALWTGQGYTF.

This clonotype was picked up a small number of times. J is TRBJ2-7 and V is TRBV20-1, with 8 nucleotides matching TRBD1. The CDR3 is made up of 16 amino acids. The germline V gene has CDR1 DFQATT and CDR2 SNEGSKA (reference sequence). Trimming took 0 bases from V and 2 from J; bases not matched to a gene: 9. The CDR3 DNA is TGCAGTGCTAGAGATCTTGGTCGGGGACAGGCCTACGAGCAGTACTTC. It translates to CSARDLGRGQAYEQYF.

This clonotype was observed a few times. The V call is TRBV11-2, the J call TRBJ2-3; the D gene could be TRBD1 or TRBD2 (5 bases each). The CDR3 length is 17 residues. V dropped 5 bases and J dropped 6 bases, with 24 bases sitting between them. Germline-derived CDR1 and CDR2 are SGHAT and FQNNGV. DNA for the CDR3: TGTGCCAGCAGCCGACAGATACGGGGAGTGAAGTCTGATACGCAGTATTTT. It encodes CASSRQIRGVKSDTQYF.

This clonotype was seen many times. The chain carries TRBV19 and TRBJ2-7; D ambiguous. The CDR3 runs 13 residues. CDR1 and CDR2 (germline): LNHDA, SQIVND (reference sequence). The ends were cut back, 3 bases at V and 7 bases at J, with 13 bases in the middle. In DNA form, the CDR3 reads TGTGCCAGTAGTATTCCTGGACGCCCAGAGCAGTACTTC. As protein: CASSIPGRPEQYF.

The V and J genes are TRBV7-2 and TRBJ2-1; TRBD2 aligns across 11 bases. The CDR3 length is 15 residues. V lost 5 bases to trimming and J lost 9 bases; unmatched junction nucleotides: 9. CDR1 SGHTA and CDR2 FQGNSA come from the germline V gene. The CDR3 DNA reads TGTGCCAGCAGCCCAACTAGCGGGAGAAGTGGTGAGCAGTTCTTC. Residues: CASSPTSGRSGEQFF.

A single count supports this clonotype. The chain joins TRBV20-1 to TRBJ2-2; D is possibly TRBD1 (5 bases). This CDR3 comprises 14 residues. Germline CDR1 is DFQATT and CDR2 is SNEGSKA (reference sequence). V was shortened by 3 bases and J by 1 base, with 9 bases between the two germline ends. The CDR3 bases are TGCAGTGCTAGTACCCAGGGGAACACCGGGGAGCTGTTTTTT. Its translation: CSASTQGNTGELFF.

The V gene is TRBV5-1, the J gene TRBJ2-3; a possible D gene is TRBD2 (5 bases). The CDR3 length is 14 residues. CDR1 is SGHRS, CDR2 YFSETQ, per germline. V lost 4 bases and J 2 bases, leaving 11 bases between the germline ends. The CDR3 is CASSRAEFTDTQYF. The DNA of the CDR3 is TGCGCCAGCAGCCGAGCGGAGTTCACAGATACGCAGTATTTT.